This T cell receptor beta chain was captured in a study of cytomegalovirus exposure and HLA in healthy donors. For this clone: No antigen is known for it.

Regarding the study as a whole: Most TCR sequences were seen very rarely across donors, but some public TCRs occurred in many.

This CDR3 is 16 amino acids long. V dropped 1 base and J dropped 2 bases, with 14 bases sitting between them. Germline loops: CDR1 SGHNT, CDR2 YYREEE (reference sequence). The assay was immunoSEQ multiplex PCR, and TCRdb's table has in-frame clones only and misses some. The sample yields 35,000 to 50,000 clones, approximately 90% seen once. This sequence was found in a man aged 18 to 30 in good health and CMV-seronegative. V and J are TRBV5-4 and TRBJ2-3; D gene uncertain. The source material was PBMCs. The CDR3 here is CASSLSSTGATDTQYF. CDR3 coding DNA: TGTGCCAGCAGCTTGTCGTCGACTGGTGCCACAGATACGCAGTATTTT.